This T cell receptor (beta chain) was documented in a study of blood T cells in healthy people across ages. Study observations and caveats: PBMC samples, being unsorted, prevented any conclusive comparison of naive and antigen-experienced cells.

A sample-barcoded 5' primer and a J-beta primer mix were used in a second PCR of roughly 7 to 11 cycles. TCRdb passed the 5' RACE reads through MiXCR, listing each CDR3 protein once. Among under 1,100,000 distinct CDR3 sequences listed, roughly a quarter were seen once. Germline-derived CDR1 and CDR2 are SGDLS and YYNGEE. CDR3 length: 13 amino acids. This clonotype has more than one count but fewer than ten. Its antigen is undetermined. The same data also went into a second study, on T cells of mothers and their children. That publication notes: Mothers yielded over 8 million CDR3 reads, children some 3 million each. Unrelated mother-child pairs always had slightly, but never significantly, lower normalized overlap than related pairs.

The chain couples TRBV9 to TRBJ2-5; TRBD2 might be the D (5 bases). The J call may be wrong; the DNA end is better matched by TRBJ2-7. This TCR was sampled from a girl aged 2 to 9 in good health. Source material: blood. CDR3 nucleotide sequence: TGTGCCAGCAGCCCCTCCCCGGGGTACGAGCAGTACTTC. It codes for CASSPSPGYEQYF.